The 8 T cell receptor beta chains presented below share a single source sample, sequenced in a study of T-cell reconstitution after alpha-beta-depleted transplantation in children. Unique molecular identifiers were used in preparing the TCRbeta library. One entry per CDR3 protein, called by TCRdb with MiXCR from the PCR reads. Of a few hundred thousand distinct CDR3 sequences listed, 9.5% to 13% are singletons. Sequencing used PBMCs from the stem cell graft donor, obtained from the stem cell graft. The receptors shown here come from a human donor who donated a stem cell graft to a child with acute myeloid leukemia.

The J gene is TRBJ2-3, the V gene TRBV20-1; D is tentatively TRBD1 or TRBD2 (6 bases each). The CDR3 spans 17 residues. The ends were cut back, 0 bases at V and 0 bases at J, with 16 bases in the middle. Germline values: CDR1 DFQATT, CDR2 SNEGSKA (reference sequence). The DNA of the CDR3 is TGCAGTGCTAGAGACGATTTCAGGGGACTTAGCACAGATACGCAGTATTTT. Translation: CSARDDFRGLSTDTQYF.

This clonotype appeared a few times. In DNA, the CDR3 is TGTGCCAGCTCACCAACAGGGCTGAGCAATCAGCCCCAGCATTTT. Translated, it gives CASSPTGLSNQPQHF. The J gene is TRBJ1-5, the V gene TRBV18, with D perhaps TRBD1 (6 bases). Germline V gives CDR1 KGHSH, CDR2 LQKENI. V gave up 2 bases and J gave up 1 base, with 9 bases separating them. The CDR3 runs 15 residues.

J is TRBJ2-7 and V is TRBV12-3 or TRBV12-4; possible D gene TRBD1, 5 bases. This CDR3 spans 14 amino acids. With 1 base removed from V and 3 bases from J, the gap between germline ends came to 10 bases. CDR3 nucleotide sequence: TGTGCCAGCAGTTTAGGTGCAGGGTTCTACGAGCAGTACTTC. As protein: CASSLGAGFYEQYF.

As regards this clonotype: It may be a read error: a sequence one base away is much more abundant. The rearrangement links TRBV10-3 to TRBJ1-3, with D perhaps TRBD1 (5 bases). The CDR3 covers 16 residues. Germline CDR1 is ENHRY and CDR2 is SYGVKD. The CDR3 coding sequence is TGTGCCATCAGTGAGTCGACTTGGGACGGCGGAAGCACCATATATTTT. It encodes CAISESTWDGGSTIYF.

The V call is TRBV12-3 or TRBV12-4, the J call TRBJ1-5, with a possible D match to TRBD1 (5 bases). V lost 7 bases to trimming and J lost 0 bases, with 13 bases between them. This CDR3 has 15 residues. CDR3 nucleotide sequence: TGTGCCAGCAAGGCCCGGGGGAATAGCAATCAGCCCCAGCATTTT. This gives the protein CASKARGNSNQPQHF.

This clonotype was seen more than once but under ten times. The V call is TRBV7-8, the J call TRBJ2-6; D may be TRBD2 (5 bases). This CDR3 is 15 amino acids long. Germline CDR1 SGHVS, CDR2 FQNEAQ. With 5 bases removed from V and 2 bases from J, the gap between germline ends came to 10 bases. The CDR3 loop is CASSLPEAGANVLTF. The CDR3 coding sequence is TGTGCCAGCAGCCTCCCGGAGGCTGGGGCCAACGTCCTGACTTTC.

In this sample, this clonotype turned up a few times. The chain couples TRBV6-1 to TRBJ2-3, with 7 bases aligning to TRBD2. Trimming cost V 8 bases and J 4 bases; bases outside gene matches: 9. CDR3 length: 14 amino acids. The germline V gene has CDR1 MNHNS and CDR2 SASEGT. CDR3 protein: CASWGGAGPDTQYF. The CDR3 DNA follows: TGTGCCAGCTGGGGAGGAGCGGGGCCAGATACGCAGTATTTT.

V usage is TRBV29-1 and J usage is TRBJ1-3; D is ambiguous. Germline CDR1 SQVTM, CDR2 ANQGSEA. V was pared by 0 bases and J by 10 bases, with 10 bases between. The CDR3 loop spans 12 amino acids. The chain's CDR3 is CSVEDLRDTIYF. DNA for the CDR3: TGCAGCGTTGAAGATCTGAGGGATACCATATATTTT.